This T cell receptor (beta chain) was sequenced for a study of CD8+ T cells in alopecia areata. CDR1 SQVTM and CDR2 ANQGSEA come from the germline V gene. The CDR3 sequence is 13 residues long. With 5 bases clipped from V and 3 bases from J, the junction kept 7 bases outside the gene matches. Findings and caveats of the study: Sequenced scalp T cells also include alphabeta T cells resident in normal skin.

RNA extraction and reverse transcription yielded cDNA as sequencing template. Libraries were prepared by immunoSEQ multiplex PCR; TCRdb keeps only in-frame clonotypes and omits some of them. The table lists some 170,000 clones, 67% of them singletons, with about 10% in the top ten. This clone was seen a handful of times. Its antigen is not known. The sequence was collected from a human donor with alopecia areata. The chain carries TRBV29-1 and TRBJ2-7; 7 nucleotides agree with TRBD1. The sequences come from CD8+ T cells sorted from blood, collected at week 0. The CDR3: CSVPVRDSYEQYF. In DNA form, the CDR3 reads TGCAGCGTTCCTGTACGGGACAGCTACGAGCAGTACTTC.